What follows are 16 T cell receptor beta chains derived from one specimen sequenced in a study of OX40 agonist ivuxolimab in advanced cancers. Data came from immunoSEQ multiplex PCR; TCRdb stores just in-frame clones and leaves some out. The top ten clones hold 0.81% of a sample with around 94,000 clones, around nine tenths of them seen once. This material consisted of CD4+ or CD8+ T cells sorted from blood, taken in a trial of the OX40 agonist ivuxolimab. The source of these receptors is an adult with an advanced solid tumor such as melanoma, head and neck, liver or kidney cancer.

V and J are TRBV15 and TRBJ2-1; no clear D gene. Trimming took off 2 bases at V and 6 bases at J, with 11 bases between the two ends. The length of the CDR3 is 14 residues. Germline CDR1 reads LNHNV; CDR2 reads YYDKDF (reference sequence). CDR3: CATSRTSQVNEQFF. CDR3 DNA sequence: TGTGCCACCAGCAGAACTTCCCAGGTCAATGAGCAGTTCTTC.

As DNA, the CDR3 is TGTGCCAGCAGCTTTGGGGCAGGGCTGGAGAACACTGAAGCTTTCTTT. Amino acids: CASSFGAGLENTEAFF. The V gene is TRBV7-9, the J gene TRBJ1-1; D might be TRBD1 (5 bases). The CDR3 has 16 residues. Germline V gives CDR1 SEHNR, CDR2 FQNEAQ (reference sequence). V lost 3 bases and J 1 base, leaving 15 bases between the germline ends.

V usage is TRBV4-1 and J usage is TRBJ1-3; D is possibly TRBD1 (6 bases). The V gene lost 2 bases and the J gene lost 1 base, with 12 bases spanning the gap. CDR1 is MGHRA and CDR2 is YSYEKL in the germline V gene. The CDR3 is made up of 16 amino acids. The CDR3 sequence: CASSQFIRGSGNTIYF. In DNA form, the CDR3 reads TGCGCCAGCAGCCAATTTATCAGGGGATCTGGAAACACCATATATTTT.

The rearrangement uses TRBV6-6 and TRBJ1-1; D gene ambiguous. The CDR3 sequence is 13 residues long. Germline CDR1 and CDR2: MNHNY and SVGAGI (reference sequence). Trimming removed 6 bases at V and 1 base at J, with 9 bases between. CDR3 region: CASSFTPNTEAFF. CDR3 DNA sequence: TGTGCCAGCAGCTTTACACCGAACACTGAAGCTTTCTTT.

V is TRBV13 and J is TRBJ1-2; 9 bases match TRBD1. The germline V gene encodes CDR1 PRHDT and CDR2 FYEKMQ (reference sequence). The CDR3 consists of 14 residues. V shed 3 bases, J shed 5 bases, and the junction held 4 bases outside the gene matches. The CDR3 region has the DNA TGTGCCAGCAGCTTTGGACAGGGGCCGTATGGCTACACCTTC. Encoded protein: CASSFGQGPYGYTF.

The chain recombines TRBV7-2 with TRBJ2-2, with a possible D match to TRBD2 (6 bases). Trimming removed 8 bases at V and 5 bases at J, with 15 bases between. The germline CDR1 and CDR2 sequences are SGHTA and FQGNSA. CDR3 length equals 14 residues. CDR3 DNA sequence: TGTGCCAGCCGGACCGGGAGCCGGACCGGGGAGCTGTTTTTT. Its translation: CASRTGSRTGELFF.

J is TRBJ2-5 and V is TRBV6-1; D is undetermined. Germline V gene lookup returns CDR1 MNHNS and CDR2 SASEGT. The CDR3 spans 15 residues. The V gene lost 6 bases and the J gene lost 0 bases, with 14 bases spanning the gap. The CDR3 nucleotides read TGTGCCAGCAGACCCTCAAACGGGTACCAAGAGACCCAGTACTTC. Amino acids: CASRPSNGYQETQYF.

The chain employs TRBV5-4 and TRBJ2-7; TRBD2 aligns across 7 bases. CDR1 and CDR2 (germline): SGHNT, YYREEE (reference sequence). This CDR3 is built from 16 residues. Trimming at V came to 1 base and at J to 0 bases, leaving 7 bases not matched to a gene. The CDR3 coding sequence is TGTGCCAGCAGCTTGCATGTCCAGCGGGGCTCCTACGAGCAGTACTTC. Translation: CASSLHVQRGSYEQYF.

The genes are TRBV19 and TRBJ2-7, with 7 bases that match TRBD2. From germline, CDR1 is LNHDA and CDR2 SQIVND (reference sequence). This CDR3 region has 14 residues. V lost 3 bases and J lost 7; bases outside the gene matches: 9. CDR3 nucleotides: TGTGCCAGTAGTATCTTCCACGGGGGGATAGAGCAGTACTTC. Translating it yields CASSIFHGGIEQYF.

This clone was picked up one time. The CDR3 here is CAGGQRSSYEQYF. The CDR3 DNA reads TGTGCCGGGGGACAGAGGAGCTCCTACGAGCAGTACTTC. This chain connects TRBV30 to TRBJ2-7; 7 bases are a match to TRBD1. CDR1 and CDR2 (germline): GTSNPN, SVGIG (reference sequence). This CDR3 region has 13 residues. Losses at the gene ends were 8 bases for V and 0 bases for J; bases not matched to a gene: 7. Based on the CDR3 plus reference TRBV30 and TRBJ2-7, the full variable domain is SQTIHQWPATLVQPVGSPLSLECTVEGTSNPNLYWYRQAAGRGLQLLFYSVGIGQISSEVPQNLSASRPQDRQFILSSKKLLLSDSGFYLCAGGQRSSYEQYFGPGTRLTVT.

The count of this clone is one. The genes are TRBV19 and TRBJ2-7; 7 bases agree with TRBD1. The germline gives CDR1 LNHDA, CDR2 SQIVND (reference sequence). Trimming at V came to 6 bases and at J to 3 bases, leaving 11 bases not matched to a gene. The CDR3 extends over 15 amino acids. CDR3 nucleotide sequence: TGTGCCAGTAGATTAACAGGGGATCCGGTCTACGAGCAGTACTTC. Protein: CASRLTGDPVYEQYF.

A word on this clone: At the DNA level, this CDR3 is encoded by other sequences in the same sample as well. The chain employs TRBV9 and TRBJ2-1; 9 bases are shared with TRBD2. V lost 5 bases and J lost 5; bases outside the gene matches: 8. The germline CDR1 and CDR2 sequences are SGDLS and YYNGEE. The CDR3 has 15 amino acids. CDR3 bases: TGTGCCAGCAGTGCCCTAGCGGGACTTAACAATGAGCAGTTCTTC. Amino acid sequence: CASSALAGLNNEQFF.

The table lists this clone with a count of one. The chain employs TRBV10-3 and TRBJ1-1; 7 bases are shared with TRBD1. The CDR3 has 15 residues. Germline V lookup: CDR1 ENHRY, CDR2 SYGVKD. V lost 0 bases to trimming and J lost 1 base; unmatched junction nucleotides: 2. The CDR3 DNA reads TGTGCCATCAGTGAGTCGACAGGGCGGAACACTGAAGCTTTCTTT. Its protein product is CAISESTGRNTEAFF.

This clone came up a few times. This chain connects TRBV29-1 to TRBJ2-2; 9 nucleotides line up with TRBD1. The V segment lost 5 bases and the J segment 8 bases; nucleotides outside the gene matches: 12. Germline V gene lookup returns CDR1 SQVTM and CDR2 ANQGSEA. This CDR3 is 15 amino acids long. This chain's CDR3 is CSVPRQGGLGGELFF. CDR3 nucleotide sequence: TGCAGCGTTCCCCGACAGGGGGGATTGGGTGGGGAGCTGTTTTTT.

The chain has TRBV12-5 and TRBJ2-6; no clear D. Between the trimmed V and J ends, which lost 6 bases and 0 bases, there was a span of 3 bases. The CDR3 covers 13 residues. Germline V gene lookup returns CDR1 LGHNT and CDR2 FRNRAP. Here the CDR3 DNA reads TGTGCTAGTGGCCCCTCTGGGGCCAACGTCCTGACTTTC. Protein: CASGPSGANVLTF.

This clone has only one observation. This sequence joins TRBV6-6 and TRBJ2-2, with D possibly TRBD2 on 5 matching bases. Germline assignment: CDR1 MNHNY and CDR2 SVGAGI (reference sequence). This CDR3 region has 14 residues. Deletions cut 5 bases from V and 7 bases from J, with 14 bases between. CDR3 DNA sequence: TGTGCCAGCAGTGTCGGTCGGGAAAACGGGGAGCTGTTTTTT. Translating it yields CASSVGRENGELFF.